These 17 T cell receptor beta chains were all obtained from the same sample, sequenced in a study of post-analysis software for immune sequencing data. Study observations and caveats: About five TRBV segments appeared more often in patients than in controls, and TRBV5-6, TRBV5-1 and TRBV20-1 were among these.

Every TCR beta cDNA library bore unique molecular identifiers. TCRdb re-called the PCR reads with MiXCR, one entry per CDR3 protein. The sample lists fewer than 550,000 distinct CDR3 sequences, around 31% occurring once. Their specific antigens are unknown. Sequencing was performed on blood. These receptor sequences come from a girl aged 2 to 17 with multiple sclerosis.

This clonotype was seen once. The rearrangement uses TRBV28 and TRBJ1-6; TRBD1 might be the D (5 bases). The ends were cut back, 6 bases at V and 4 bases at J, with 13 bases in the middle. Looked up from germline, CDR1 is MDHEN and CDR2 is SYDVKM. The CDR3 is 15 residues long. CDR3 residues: CASSWGRRYNSPLHF. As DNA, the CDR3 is TGTGCCAGCAGCTGGGGCCGACGGTATAATTCACCCCTCCACTTT.

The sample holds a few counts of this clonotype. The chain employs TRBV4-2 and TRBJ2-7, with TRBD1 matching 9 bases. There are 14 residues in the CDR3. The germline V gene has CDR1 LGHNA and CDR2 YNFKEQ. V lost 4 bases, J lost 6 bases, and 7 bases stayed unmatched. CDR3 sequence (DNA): TGTGCCAGCAGCCGAAGGACAGGGGATGGCGAGCAGTACTTC. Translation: CASSRRTGDGEQYF.

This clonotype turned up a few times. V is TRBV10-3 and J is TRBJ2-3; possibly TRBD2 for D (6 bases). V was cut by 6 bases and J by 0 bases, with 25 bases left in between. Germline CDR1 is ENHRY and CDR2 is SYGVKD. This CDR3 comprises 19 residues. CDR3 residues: CAISGGLAPRSRSTDTQYF. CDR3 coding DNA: TGTGCCATCAGCGGGGGTCTAGCGCCGAGGTCCCGCAGCACAGATACGCAGTATTTT.

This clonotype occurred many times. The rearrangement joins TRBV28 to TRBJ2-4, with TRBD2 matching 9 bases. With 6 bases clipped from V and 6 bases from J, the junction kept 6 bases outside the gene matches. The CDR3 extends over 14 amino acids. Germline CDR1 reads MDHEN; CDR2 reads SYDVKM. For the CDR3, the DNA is TGTGCCAGCAGGGGACTAGCAGGAGCAAACATTCAGTACTTC. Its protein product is CASRGLAGANIQYF.

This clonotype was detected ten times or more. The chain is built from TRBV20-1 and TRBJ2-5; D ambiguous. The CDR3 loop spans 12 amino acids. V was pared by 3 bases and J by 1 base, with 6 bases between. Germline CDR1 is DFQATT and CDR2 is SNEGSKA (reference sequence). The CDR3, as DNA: TGCAGTGCTAGGCGCCTCCAAGAGACCCAGTACTTC. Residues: CSARRLQETQYF.

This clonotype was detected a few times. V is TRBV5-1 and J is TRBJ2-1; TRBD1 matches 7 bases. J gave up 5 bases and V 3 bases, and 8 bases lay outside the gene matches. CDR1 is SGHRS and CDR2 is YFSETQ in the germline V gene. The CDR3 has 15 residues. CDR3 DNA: TGCGCCAGCAGCTCCCGGGACAGTGGGCACAATGAGCAGTTCTTC. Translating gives CASSSRDSGHNEQFF.

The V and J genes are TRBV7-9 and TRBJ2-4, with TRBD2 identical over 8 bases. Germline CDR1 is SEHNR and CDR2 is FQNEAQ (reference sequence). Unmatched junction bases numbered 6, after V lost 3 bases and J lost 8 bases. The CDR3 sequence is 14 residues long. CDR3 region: CASSFGEAGDIQYF. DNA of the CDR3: TGTGCCAGCAGCTTTGGGGAAGCGGGAGACATTCAGTACTTC.

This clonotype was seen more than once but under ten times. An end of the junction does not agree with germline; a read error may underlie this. For the CDR3, the DNA is TGTGCCAGCACCTCCAGGTCAAGGGGTGGAAACACTGAAGTTTTCTTT. This translates into CASTSRSRGGNTEVFF. The rearrangement links TRBV2 to TRBJ1-1, with D perhaps TRBD1 (5 bases). This CDR3 region has 16 residues. Germline V CDR1 and CDR2: SNHLY, FYNNEI.

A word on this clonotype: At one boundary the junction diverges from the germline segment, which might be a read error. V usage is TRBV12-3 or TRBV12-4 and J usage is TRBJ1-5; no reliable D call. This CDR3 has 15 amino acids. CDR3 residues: CASSLDGFGNRPQHF. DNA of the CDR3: TGTGCCAGCAGTTTGGACGGCTTTGGGAATCGGCCCCAGCATTTT.

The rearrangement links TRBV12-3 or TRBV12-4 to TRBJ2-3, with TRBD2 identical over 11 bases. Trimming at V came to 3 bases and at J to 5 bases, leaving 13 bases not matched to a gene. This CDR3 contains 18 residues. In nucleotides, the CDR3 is TGTGCCAGCAGTTTTACCCTAGCGGGGGGCCTATTGGGAGATACGCAGTATTTT. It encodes CASSFTLAGGLLGDTQYF.

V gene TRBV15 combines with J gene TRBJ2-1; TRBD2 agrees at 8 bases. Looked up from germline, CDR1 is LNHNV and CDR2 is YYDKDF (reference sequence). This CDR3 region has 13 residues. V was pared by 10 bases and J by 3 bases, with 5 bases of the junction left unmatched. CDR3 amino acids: CAIDSGNYNEQFF. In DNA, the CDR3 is TGTGCCATAGATAGCGGGAACTACAATGAGCAGTTCTTC.

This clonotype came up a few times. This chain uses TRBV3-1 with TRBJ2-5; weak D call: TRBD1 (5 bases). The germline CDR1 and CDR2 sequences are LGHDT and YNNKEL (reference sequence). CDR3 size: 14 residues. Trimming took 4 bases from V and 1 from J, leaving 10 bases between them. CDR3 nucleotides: TGTGCCAGCAGCCCCGACAGCTTCCAAGAGACCCAGTACTTC. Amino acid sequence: CASSPDSFQETQYF.

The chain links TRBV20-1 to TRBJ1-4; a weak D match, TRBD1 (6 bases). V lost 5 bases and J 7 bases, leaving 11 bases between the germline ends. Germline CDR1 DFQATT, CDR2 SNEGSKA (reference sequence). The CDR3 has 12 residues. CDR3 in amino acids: CSALDRSEKLFF. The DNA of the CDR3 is TGCAGTGCTCTCGACAGGAGTGAAAAACTGTTTTTT.

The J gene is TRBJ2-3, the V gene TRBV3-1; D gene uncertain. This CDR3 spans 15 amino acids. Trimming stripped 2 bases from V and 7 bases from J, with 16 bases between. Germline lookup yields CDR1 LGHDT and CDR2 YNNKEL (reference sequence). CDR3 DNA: TGTGCCAGCAGCCAATCCGCGACTCCCACCCATACGCAGTATTTT. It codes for CASSQSATPTHTQYF.

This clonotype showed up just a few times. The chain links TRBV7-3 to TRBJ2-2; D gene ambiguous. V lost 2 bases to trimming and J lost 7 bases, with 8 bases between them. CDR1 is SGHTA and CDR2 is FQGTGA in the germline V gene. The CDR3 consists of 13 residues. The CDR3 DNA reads TGTGCCAGCAGCTTACTAATGGGCGGGGAGCTGTTTTTT. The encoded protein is CASSLLMGGELFF.

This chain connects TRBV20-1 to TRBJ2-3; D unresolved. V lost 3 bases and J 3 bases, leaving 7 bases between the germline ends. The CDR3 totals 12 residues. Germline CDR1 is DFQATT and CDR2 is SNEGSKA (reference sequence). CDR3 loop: CSASARTDTQYF. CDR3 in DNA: TGCAGTGCTAGCGCCAGGACAGATACGCAGTATTTT.

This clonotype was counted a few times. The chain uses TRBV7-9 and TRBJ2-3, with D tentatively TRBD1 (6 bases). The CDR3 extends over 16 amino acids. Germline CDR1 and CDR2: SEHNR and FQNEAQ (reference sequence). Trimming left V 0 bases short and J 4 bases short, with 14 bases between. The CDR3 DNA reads TGTGCCAGCAGCTTAGCGCCAAGGGGGAGTGCAGATACGCAGTATTTT. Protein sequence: CASSLAPRGSADTQYF.